This T cell receptor (beta chain) is drawn from a study of T-cell memory formation after mild COVID-19. Findings and caveats of the study: The authors left the SARS-CoV-2 specificity of second-wave clones peaking on day 37 unconfirmed. From day 15 to 85, contracting clones were balanced between CD4 and CD8, whereas later expanders leaned toward CD4+. Shrinking CD4+ clones were chiefly CM and EM; CD8+ ones were chiefly EMRA.

MiXCR, run by TCRdb on the 5' RACE reads, gives a single entry per CDR3 protein. This table has roughly 610,000 distinct CDR3 sequences, roughly a sixth appearing once. Remarks on this clonotype: Its antigen remains unknown.

V was shortened by 5 bases and J by 2 bases, with 14 bases between the two germline ends. The CDR3 spans 15 residues. The germline V gene has CDR1 SEHNR and CDR2 FQNEAQ (reference sequence). Input material: PBMCs or a T cell subset sorted from them (not recorded which). The gene calls are TRBV7-9 and TRBJ2-3, with D possibly matching TRBD1 (6 bases). This clonotype was sampled from an adult woman who had mild COVID-19 (a few samples of this study predate the infection). Cell type and time point are not known. The CDR3 sequence: CASSPRDTYTDTQYF. In DNA, the CDR3 is TGTGCCAGCAGCCCCCGGGACACTTACACAGATACGCAGTATTTT.